The rows below give T cell receptor beta chains drawn from one sample of a study of T-cell reconstitution after alpha-beta-depleted transplantation in children. TCRdb re-called the PCR reads with MiXCR, one entry per CDR3 protein. Of 280,000 or so distinct CDR3 sequences detected, 11% appear once; the ten largest clones hold roughly a quarter. The sample consisted of peripheral blood, taken 180 days after TCRalphabeta/CD19-depleted stem cell transplant. Receptors originate from a male patient under 10 years old who had a stem cell transplant for chronic granulomatous disease, so the T cells may come from the graft donor. CDR3s include the opening cysteine and the closing phenylalanine or tryptophan. Each record gives: clone size, CDR3 length, J gene, D gene, V gene, CDR3 DNA, CDR3 protein. The D gene is left open where the match is weak. Only part of the rows carry a size: once, few, many, or a class if the clone is expanded.

abundance: many
len: 14
j_gene: TRBJ2-5
d_gene: -
v_gene: TRBV2
CDR3nt: TGTGCCAGCAGTGAAGGCGAGGCCCAAGAGACCCAGTACTTC
CDR3aa: CASSEGEAQETQYF

abundance: many
len: 15
j_gene: TRBJ2-7
d_gene: -
v_gene: TRBV6-5
CDR3nt: TGTGCCAGCAGTTCTGACAGGCAAAGCTCCTACGAGCAGTACTTC
CDR3aa: CASSSDRQSSYEQYF

abundance: few
len: 11
j_gene: TRBJ1-1
d_gene: TRBD1
v_gene: TRBV20-1
CDR3nt: TGCAGTGCTGGGACAGGCCCTGAAGCTTTCTTT
CDR3aa: CSAGTGPEAFF

abundance: -
len: 12
j_gene: TRBJ2-7
d_gene: -
v_gene: TRBV3-1
CDR3nt: TGTGCCAGCAGCCAACATTTCTACGAGCAGTACTTC
CDR3aa: CASSQHFYEQYF

abundance: many
len: 12
j_gene: TRBJ2-5
d_gene: -
v_gene: TRBV28
CDR3nt: TGTGCCAGCGTCCAGGGGCAAGAGACCCAGTACTTC
CDR3aa: CASVQGQETQYF

abundance: many
len: 12
j_gene: TRBJ2-7
d_gene: -
v_gene: TRBV2
CDR3nt: TGTGCCAGCAGCGGGGTCTCCTACGAGCAGTACTTC
CDR3aa: CASSGVSYEQYF

abundance: many
len: 15
j_gene: TRBJ2-7
d_gene: TRBD2
v_gene: TRBV6-2/TRBV6-3
CDR3nt: TGTGCCAGCAGTTTTCGTAGCGGGAGTAAGAACGAGCAGTACTTC
CDR3aa: CASSFRSGSKNEQYF

abundance: many
len: 14
j_gene: TRBJ2-3
d_gene: -
v_gene: TRBV20-1
CDR3nt: TGCAGTGCTAGGGAGCCTGGGTCGTTTAGTACGCAGTATTTT
CDR3aa: CSAREPGSFSTQYF

abundance: many
len: 14
j_gene: TRBJ2-3
d_gene: TRBD2
v_gene: TRBV9
CDR3nt: TGTGCCAGCAGCGTAAGGGCGGGAGAGGATACGCAGTATTTT
CDR3aa: CASSVRAGEDTQYF

abundance: many
len: 13
j_gene: TRBJ1-1
d_gene: -
v_gene: TRBV12-3/TRBV12-4
CDR3nt: TGTGCCAGCAGTTTAGGGGGGGGCACTGAAGCTTTCTTT
CDR3aa: CASSLGGGTEAFF

abundance: -
len: 15
j_gene: TRBJ2-7
d_gene: TRBD2
v_gene: TRBV7-2
CDR3nt: TGTGCCAGCAGGGTGACTAGCGGGGGGCCCTACGAGCAGTACTTC
CDR3aa: CASRVTSGGPYEQYF

abundance: -
len: 16
j_gene: TRBJ2-1
d_gene: -
v_gene: TRBV24-1
CDR3nt: TGTGCTACCAGTGTGGCAGGGACGTCTTCTTACAATGAGCAGTTCTTC
CDR3aa: CATSVAGTSSYNEQFF

abundance: -
len: 15
j_gene: TRBJ1-1
d_gene: -
v_gene: TRBV7-9
CDR3nt: TGTGCCAGCAGCACCTCCCCCACGGGGGGTACTGAAGCTTTCTTT
CDR3aa: CASSTSPTGGTEAFF

abundance: few
len: 16
j_gene: TRBJ1-2
d_gene: -
v_gene: TRBV6-1
CDR3nt: TGTGCCAGCAGCCTTCTCTCAACTTTCGTACCCAATGGCTACACCTTC
CDR3aa: CASSLLSTFVPNGYTF

abundance: many
len: 14
j_gene: TRBJ2-1
d_gene: TRBD2
v_gene: TRBV6-1
CDR3nt: TGTGCCAGCAGGGGACTAGCGGGAAGGGATGAGCAGTTCTTC
CDR3aa: CASRGLAGRDEQFF

abundance: many
len: 13
j_gene: TRBJ2-3
d_gene: -
v_gene: TRBV20-1
CDR3nt: TGCAGTGCCTTGAGCGGGAGCACAGATACGCAGTATTTT
CDR3aa: CSALSGSTDTQYF

abundance: medium-sized
len: 15
j_gene: TRBJ2-1
d_gene: TRBD1
v_gene: TRBV19
CDR3nt: TGTGCCAGTAGTCTCCAGGGGGCCAACTGGGATGAGCAGTTCTTC
CDR3aa: CASSLQGANWDEQFF

abundance: many
len: 15
j_gene: TRBJ1-3
d_gene: -
v_gene: TRBV15
CDR3nt: TGTGCCACCAGCCCCAGGCGCAACTCTGGAAACACCATATATTTT
CDR3aa: CATSPRRNSGNTIYF

abundance: many
len: 17
j_gene: TRBJ2-1
d_gene: TRBD2
v_gene: TRBV5-1
CDR3nt: TGCGCCAGCAGCTCGGGACTAGCGGCTTCACGCGCAAATGAGCAGTTCTTC
CDR3aa: CASSSGLAASRANEQFF

abundance: -
len: 20
j_gene: TRBJ2-1
d_gene: TRBD2
v_gene: TRBV6-2/TRBV6-3
CDR3nt: TGTGCCAGCAGTTACTCGCGGACTAGCGGGAGAGGTACAATTCCCAATGAGCAGTTCTTC
CDR3aa: CASSYSRTSGRGTIPNEQFF

abundance: many
len: 15
j_gene: TRBJ1-1
d_gene: -
v_gene: TRBV28
CDR3nt: TGTGCCAGCAGGGGAAGAAAATACAGGGCTGAACACGCTTTCTTT
CDR3aa: CASRGRKYRAEHAFF

abundance: many
len: 17
j_gene: TRBJ1-4
d_gene: -
v_gene: TRBV18
CDR3nt: TGTGCCAGCTCACCACGGCCCAGGTCTGCAACTAATGAAAAACTGTTTTTT
CDR3aa: CASSPRPRSATNEKLFF

abundance: many
len: 13
j_gene: TRBJ2-1
d_gene: -
v_gene: TRBV28
CDR3nt: TGTGCCAGCAGACCTCGGGAGAACAATGAGCAGTTCTTC
CDR3aa: CASRPRENNEQFF

abundance: -
len: 16
j_gene: TRBJ2-5
d_gene: TRBD2
v_gene: TRBV20-1
CDR3nt: TGCAGTGCCTCCCCTTTGATAGCGGGAGGGCCGGGAGCCCAGTACTTC
CDR3aa: CSASPLIAGGPGAQYF

abundance: -
len: 18
j_gene: TRBJ2-1
d_gene: -
v_gene: TRBV30
CDR3nt: TGTGCCTGGACCTGGGGGCGGGAGATCCTGAGCCGATACAATGAGCAGTTCTTC
CDR3aa: CAWTWGREILSRYNEQFF

abundance: many
len: 13
j_gene: TRBJ1-5
d_gene: -
v_gene: TRBV20-1
CDR3nt: TGCAGTGCTAGTAGCCTTAGCAATCAGCCCCAGCATTTT
CDR3aa: CSASSLSNQPQHF

abundance: many
len: 14
j_gene: TRBJ2-5
d_gene: TRBD2
v_gene: TRBV7-7
CDR3nt: TGTGCTAGCAGCGAAGGACTAGGGAGCGAGACCCAGTACTTC
CDR3aa: CASSEGLGSETQYF

abundance: many
len: 15
j_gene: TRBJ1-2
d_gene: -
v_gene: TRBV27
CDR3nt: TGTGCCAGCAGTTTAGGTTACCCGGACAGTAGCGGCTACACCTTC
CDR3aa: CASSLGYPDSSGYTF

abundance: many
len: 16
j_gene: TRBJ2-2
d_gene: TRBD2
v_gene: TRBV7-2
CDR3nt: TGTGCCACCCCCCGCACTAGCGGGAGGTGGAGCGGGGAGCTGTTTTTT
CDR3aa: CATPRTSGRWSGELFF

abundance: many
len: 11
j_gene: TRBJ1-2
d_gene: -
v_gene: TRBV6-1
CDR3nt: TGTGCCAGCAGTGAGGACTATGGCTACACCTTC
CDR3aa: CASSEDYGYTF

abundance: many
len: 14
j_gene: TRBJ2-3
d_gene: TRBD2
v_gene: TRBV7-8
CDR3nt: TGTGCCAGCCGCCAGTCCGGGGGGGCAGATACGCAGTATTTT
CDR3aa: CASRQSGGADTQYF

abundance: -
len: 17
j_gene: TRBJ1-2
d_gene: -
v_gene: TRBV5-4
CDR3nt: TGTGCCAGCAGCTTATGGCTTCCAGACCTAGCTAACTATGGCGACACCTTC
CDR3aa: CASSLWLPDLANYGDTF

abundance: many
len: 15
j_gene: TRBJ1-1
d_gene: -
v_gene: TRBV12-3/TRBV12-4
CDR3nt: TGTGCCAGCAGTTTATGGGGGTTGGGGGGCACTGAAGCTTTCTTT
CDR3aa: CASSLWGLGGTEAFF

abundance: many
len: 14
j_gene: TRBJ2-7
d_gene: TRBD1
v_gene: TRBV27
CDR3nt: TGTGCCAGCAGTTTATCGGGACAGAGCTACGAGCAGTACTTC
CDR3aa: CASSLSGQSYEQYF

abundance: many
len: 12
j_gene: TRBJ2-7
d_gene: -
v_gene: TRBV20-1
CDR3nt: TGCAGTGCTAGTCCGCGTAACTACGAGCAGTACTTC
CDR3aa: CSASPRNYEQYF

abundance: many
len: 14
j_gene: TRBJ2-5
d_gene: TRBD1
v_gene: TRBV29-1
CDR3nt: TGCAGCGTTGTGTCGGGACAGGGGTTAGAGACCCAGTACTTC
CDR3aa: CSVVSGQGLETQYF

abundance: few
len: 16
j_gene: TRBJ1-1
d_gene: TRBD1
v_gene: TRBV28
CDR3nt: TGTGCCAGCAGTCTTGGGGGACAGGGATTCAACACTGAAGCTTTCTTT
CDR3aa: CASSLGGQGFNTEAFF

abundance: many
len: 11
j_gene: TRBJ2-2
d_gene: -
v_gene: TRBV20-1
CDR3nt: TGCAGTGCACAAAACACCGGGGAGCTGTTTTTT
CDR3aa: CSAQNTGELFF

abundance: many
len: 15
j_gene: TRBJ2-5
d_gene: -
v_gene: TRBV5-1
CDR3nt: TGCGCCAGCAGCTTGGGGGGACAATACAAAGAGACCCAGTACTTC
CDR3aa: CASSLGGQYKETQYF

abundance: many
len: 16
j_gene: TRBJ2-2
d_gene: -
v_gene: TRBV11-2
CDR3nt: TGTGCCAGCAGCCGGTCACCGGGACCCTCCGCAGGGGAGCTGTTTTTT
CDR3aa: CASSRSPGPSAGELFF

abundance: -
len: 15
j_gene: TRBJ2-3
d_gene: TRBD2
v_gene: TRBV10-3
CDR3nt: TGTGCCATCAGTGAGTCGGGAGGGCCCTCAGATACGCAGTATTTT
CDR3aa: CAISESGGPSDTQYF

abundance: many
len: 17
j_gene: TRBJ2-7
d_gene: TRBD2
v_gene: TRBV12-3/TRBV12-4
CDR3nt: TGTGCCAGCAGTTTACAGACTAGCGGGAGGGGCGTTAACGAGCAGTACTTC
CDR3aa: CASSLQTSGRGVNEQYF

abundance: many
len: 17
j_gene: TRBJ2-1
d_gene: TRBD2
v_gene: TRBV7-8
CDR3nt: TGTGCCAGCAGCCCACGGACTAGCGCACGACCGAAGGAGGAGCAGTTCTTC
CDR3aa: CASSPRTSARPKEEQFF

abundance: many
len: 16
j_gene: TRBJ1-1
d_gene: TRBD1
v_gene: TRBV6-2/TRBV6-3
CDR3nt: TGTGCCAGCAGTTACTCGTGGGACAGGATCAACACTGAAGCTTTCTTT
CDR3aa: CASSYSWDRINTEAFF

abundance: many
len: 14
j_gene: TRBJ1-3
d_gene: -
v_gene: TRBV29-1
CDR3nt: TGCAGCGTTGCCAGCAGGTACTCTGGAAACACCATATATTTT
CDR3aa: CSVASRYSGNTIYF

abundance: many
len: 15
j_gene: TRBJ2-7
d_gene: -
v_gene: TRBV28
CDR3nt: TGTGCCAGCAGCTCTCCACGGGGCGGTCCCTACGAGCAGTACTTC
CDR3aa: CASSSPRGGPYEQYF

abundance: many
len: 14
j_gene: TRBJ1-2
d_gene: -
v_gene: TRBV10-3
CDR3nt: TGTGCCATCCTGGGGGAGGGGGAAGACTATGGCTACACCTTC
CDR3aa: CAILGEGEDYGYTF

abundance: many
len: 15
j_gene: TRBJ1-6
d_gene: -
v_gene: TRBV27
CDR3nt: TGTGCCAGCACCACCCCGGGGCTGATAGGCTCACCCCTCCACTTT
CDR3aa: CASTTPGLIGSPLHF

abundance: many
len: 14
j_gene: TRBJ1-2
d_gene: -
v_gene: TRBV5-1
CDR3nt: TGCGCCAGCAGCTTCGATATGTTGGGGTATGGCTACACCTTC
CDR3aa: CASSFDMLGYGYTF

abundance: many
len: 13
j_gene: TRBJ2-7
d_gene: TRBD1
v_gene: TRBV7-3
CDR3nt: TGTGCCAGCTCCAGGACAGGGGATGAAGAGCAGTACTTC
CDR3aa: CASSRTGDEEQYF

abundance: many
len: 15
j_gene: TRBJ1-6
d_gene: -
v_gene: TRBV4-1
CDR3nt: TGCGCCAGCAGCCAAGATTTGGGGGATAATTCACCCCTCCACTTT
CDR3aa: CASSQDLGDNSPLHF

abundance: many
len: 15
j_gene: TRBJ2-7
d_gene: TRBD2
v_gene: TRBV20-1
CDR3nt: TGCAGTGCTAGAGCTATGCGGGAGGGCCTTTACGAGCAGTACTTC
CDR3aa: CSARAMREGLYEQYF

abundance: many
len: 15
j_gene: TRBJ2-3
d_gene: -
v_gene: TRBV20-1
CDR3nt: TGCAGTGCTCATGAGAAGCTAGGTCCCCCAGATACGCAGTATTTT
CDR3aa: CSAHEKLGPPDTQYF

abundance: many
len: 15
j_gene: TRBJ2-7
d_gene: -
v_gene: TRBV20-1
CDR3nt: TGCAGTGCTAGAGATCGGCCGGGACTCGGCTACGAGCAGTACTTC
CDR3aa: CSARDRPGLGYEQYF

abundance: -
len: 19
j_gene: TRBJ2-1
d_gene: TRBD2
v_gene: TRBV7-8
CDR3nt: TGTGCCAGCAGCCCCTGGGGGACTAGCGGACCTAGCTCCTACAATGAGCAGTTCTTC
CDR3aa: CASSPWGTSGPSSYNEQFF